This T cell receptor (beta chain) was documented in a study of tumor and adjacent non-tumor tissue in lung cancer. Background on the study: There were fewer than 15 adenocarcinoma, 2 squamous cell carcinoma and 1 small cell lung cancer cases.

Study-level points and caveats: Normal lung showed higher cumulative top 100 clone frequency than tumor.

CDR1 DFQATT and CDR2 SNEGSKA come from the germline V gene (reference sequence). The CDR3 covers 13 residues. V was cut by 0 bases and J by 4 bases, with 7 bases left in between. A modified ARM-PCR protocol with three rounds of nested PCR amplified TCRbeta. TCRdb ran MiXCR on the multiplex PCR reads and lists one entry per CDR3 protein. The top ten hold around 17% of the sample, which has some 99,000 distinct CDR3 sequences, 60% to 80% seen once. To note about this clonotype: Its antigen remains unidentified.

The template was RNA from unsorted bulk tissue. Distant lung tissue was collected more than 3 cm away from the tumor edge. Sequenced sample: distant non-tumor lung tissue. The TCR originated in a man aged 55 to 70 with non-small cell lung cancer. The chain is built from TRBV20-1 and TRBJ1-3; unclear D gene. CDR3 in DNA: TGCAGTGCTAGAGAGTCCAGGGGAAACACCATATATTTT. This encodes CSARESRGNTIYF.